One and the same sample provided the 5 T cell receptor beta chains below, sequenced in a study of T cell repertoires in cytomegalovirus infection. No antigen is known for these receptors. In TCRdb, the reads were re-called with MiXCR into one record per CDR3 protein. The sample has about 920,000 distinct CDR3 sequences, roughly 30% seen once. The source was cultured CD8+ T cells from PBMCs, collected from culture after CMV antigen stimulation. Receptors were obtained from a human donor in good health (CMV status not recorded). Some clones in this sample may be carry-over from other donors' samples.

The chain carries TRBV19 and TRBJ2-3; D call uncertain. The CDR3 length is 15 residues. The V and J ends lost 5 bases and 3 bases respectively, with 15 bases between them. Germline CDR1 reads LNHDA; CDR2 reads SQIVND (reference sequence). This CDR3 reads CASSRDLSLTDTQYF. CDR3 nucleotide sequence: TGTGCCAGTAGTCGAGACCTAAGCTTGACAGATACGCAGTATTTT.

The chain joins TRBV3-1 to TRBJ1-3; D remains unclear. V was cut by 0 bases and J by 2 bases, with 8 bases left in between. The CDR3 extends over 15 amino acids. CDR1 LGHDT and CDR2 YNNKEL come from the germline V gene (reference sequence). Here the CDR3 DNA reads TGTGCCAGCAGCCAAGAAATGGTTACTGGAAACACCATATATTTT. It is translated as CASSQEMVTGNTIYF.

The V call is TRBV4-3, the J call TRBJ2-3; a weak D match, TRBD1 (6 bases). CDR1 and CDR2 (germline): LGHNA, YSLEER. Trimming removed 0 bases at V and 2 bases at J, with 15 bases between. The CDR3 is 17 residues long. The CDR3 nucleotides read TGCGCCAGCAGCCAAGATTTACCGGGACACCTCACAGATACGCAGTATTTT. Protein product: CASSQDLPGHLTDTQYF.

This clonotype was detected a few times. This chain uses TRBV7-9 with TRBJ2-1, with D unclear. Trimming cost V 3 bases and J 7 bases, with 16 bases left between them. The CDR3 extends over 15 amino acids. Germline assignment: CDR1 SEHNR and CDR2 FQNEAQ (reference sequence). Written as DNA, the CDR3 is TGTGCCAGCAGCTTGGTCCCACACAGAGATAATGAGCAGTTCTTC. It translates to CASSLVPHRDNEQFF.

With regard to this clonotype: Without the conserved terminal phenylalanine or tryptophan, this CDR3 likely stems from a read error. This sequence joins TRBV29-1 and TRBJ2-1; D is perhaps TRBD1 or TRBD2 (5 bases each). This CDR3 spans 15 amino acids. CDR1 is SQVTM, CDR2 ANQGSEA, per germline. Between the trimmed V and J ends, which lost 6 bases and 0 bases, there was a span of 15 bases. CDR3 nucleotides: TGCAGCGTAGCCGGGACGCCCACCTCCTACAATGAGCAGTTCCTC. This gives the protein CSVAGTPTSYNEQFL.